A single sample gave rise to the 11 T cell receptor beta chains below, sequenced in a study of technical replicates of blood from a handful of donors (dated by TCRdb to about 2017). Library creation used the immunoSEQ multiplex PCR assay. Held by TCRdb, this immuneACCESS table contains in-frame sequences only and omits some clones. Under half of the omission traces to an unresolved V gene where checked; the cause of the rest is unknown. Within this sample are around 83,000 clones, with approximately 91% of them counted one time only. The ten most abundant clones make up under 0.5% of the sample. Sequencing was carried out using T cells isolated from PBMCs. All receptors come from a human donor in good health. Some clones in this sample may be carry-over from other donors' samples.

This clone was observed once. The J gene is TRBJ2-5, the V gene TRBV6-6; 11 bases map to TRBD2. Losses at the gene ends were 7 bases for V and 5 bases for J; bases not matched to a gene: 12. The CDR3 loop spans 16 amino acids. Germline V gives CDR1 MNHNY, CDR2 SVGAGI (reference sequence). The CDR3 nucleotides read TGTGCCAGCAAAACATCGACTAGCGGGATGGTCGAGACCCAGTACTTC. Translated, it gives CASKTSTSGMVETQYF.

The chain joins TRBV11-3 to TRBJ2-2; D gene unclear. There are 12 residues in the CDR3. The germline V gene has CDR1 SGHNT and CDR2 YENEEA. The V and J ends lost 5 bases and 3 bases respectively, with 4 bases between them. DNA of the CDR3: TGTGCCAGCAGCCACTACACCGGGGAGCTGTTTTTT. Amino acids: CASSHYTGELFF.

The chain combines TRBV27 with TRBJ1-5, with no clear D. Trimming left V 3 bases short and J 0 bases short, with 6 bases between. The CDR3 consists of 14 residues. CDR1 and CDR2 (germline): MNHEY, SMNVEV (reference sequence). CDR3 in DNA: TGTGCCAGCAGTTTGCGATTTAGCAATCAGCCCCAGCATTTT. This codes for CASSLRFSNQPQHF.

This chain links TRBV9 with TRBJ1-5, with a possible D match to TRBD1 (5 bases). The CDR3 contains 15 residues. The V gene lost 0 bases and the J gene lost 4 bases, with 11 bases spanning the gap. Germline loops: CDR1 SGDLS, CDR2 YYNGEE. CDR3 sequence (DNA): TGTGCCAGCAGCGTAGACGCAGGGACTAATCAGCCCCAGCATTTT. It specifies CASSVDAGTNQPQHF.

V gene TRBV4-3 combines with J gene TRBJ2-3, with D possibly TRBD2 on 5 matching bases. Germline V CDR1 and CDR2: LGHNA, YSLEER. CDR3 length: 17 amino acids. The V end lost 0 bases, the J end lost 6 bases, and 19 bases lay between the germline ends. The CDR3 nucleotides read TGCGCCAGCAGCCAAGATAGAGGGCCGGCTAGTCGGGATACGCAGTATTTT. Its protein is CASSQDRGPASRDTQYF.

The chain carries TRBV7-3 and TRBJ2-2; 14 bases map to TRBD2. V dropped 6 bases and J dropped 2; count of bases not matched to a gene: 8. The V gene's germline CDR1 is SGHTA and CDR2 FQGTGA. This CDR3 has 18 amino acids. In DNA, the CDR3 is TGTGCCAGCAGGGGACCGGGACTAGCGGGAGTTAACACCGGGGAGCTGTTTTTT. Protein product: CASRGPGLAGVNTGELFF. The full variable domain, with the rest looked up from reference TRBV7-3 and TRBJ2-2, is GAGVSQTPSNKVTEKGKYVELRCDPISGHTALYWYRQSLGQGPEFLIYFQGTGAADDSGLPNDRFFAVRPEGSVSTLKIQRTERGDSAVYLCASRGPGLAGVNTGELFFGEGSRLTVL.

This clone appeared a few times. The gene calls are TRBV6-1 and TRBJ2-7, with D possibly TRBD1 on 6 matching bases. Trimming stripped 7 bases from V and 2 bases from J, with 12 bases between. The CDR3 sequence is 13 residues long. Germline lookup yields CDR1 MNHNS and CDR2 SASEGT. CDR3 protein: CASTRDTTYEQYF. The CDR3 coding sequence is TGTGCCAGCACCAGGGACACGACCTACGAGCAGTACTTC.

The chain is built from TRBV6-5 and TRBJ1-1, with TRBD1 matching over 11 bases. Per germline, CDR1 MNHEY and CDR2 SVGAGI. The CDR3 totals 15 residues. Trimming took 5 bases from V and 3 from J; bases not matched to a gene: 5. As DNA, the CDR3 is TGTGCCAGCAGTCCCCGGGACAGGGGGTACACTGAAGCTTTCTTT. Protein sequence: CASSPRDRGYTEAFF.

The chain uses TRBV9 and TRBJ1-4, with unresolved D. Germline CDR1 reads SGDLS; CDR2 reads YYNGEE. The ends were cut back, 3 bases at V and 10 bases at J, with 13 bases in the middle. The CDR3 length is 13 residues. The CDR3 DNA reads TGTGCCAGCAGCGGTGACGGGTCCGGAAAACTGTTTTTT. Translation gives CASSGDGSGKLFF.

The rearrangement uses TRBV27 and TRBJ2-7, with 9 bases that match TRBD2. Trimming at V came to 4 bases and at J to 2 bases, leaving 3 bases not matched to a gene. The germline CDR1 and CDR2 sequences are MNHEY and SMNVEV (reference sequence). The length of the CDR3 is 14 residues. The CDR3 DNA sequence: TGTGCCAGCAGTTGGGCGGGAGGGGCCTACGAGCAGTACTTC. This encodes CASSWAGGAYEQYF.

This clone has more than one count but fewer than ten. The chain has TRBV18 and TRBJ2-1; 12 bases are shared with TRBD2. The germline V gene has CDR1 KGHSH and CDR2 LQKENI. V was pared by 0 bases and J by 8 bases, with 2 bases of the junction left unmatched. This CDR3 has 15 residues. The CDR3 DNA reads TGTGCCAGCTCACCACCGTCTAGCGGGAGGGATGAGCAGTTCTTC. Encoded protein: CASSPPSSGRDEQFF. Full variable domain (missing parts from reference TRBV18 and TRBJ2-1): NAGVMQNPRHLVRRRGQEARLRCSPMKGHSHVYWYRQLPEEGLKFMVYLQKENIIDESGMPKERFSAEFPKEGPSILRIQQVVRGDSAAYFCASSPPSSGRDEQFFGPGTRLTVL.